This T cell receptor (beta chain) is drawn from a study of T cell repertoires in cytomegalovirus infection. As for the study in general: Alongside well-studied HLA-B-restricted CMV epitopes, recently identified HLA-C-restricted CMV epitopes were also used. Indications of both CMV infection and matching HLA type were provided by public TCR beta signatures. Findings and caveats of the study: CMV-specific TCR beta clonotypes restricted by HLA-C were the ones dominating the ex vivo response. Totalled public TCR beta family frequency picked out people who carried CMV plus the relevant HLA.

One entry per CDR3 protein results from TCRdb running MiXCR on the reads. The data hold about 830,000 distinct CDR3 sequences, with approximately 29% observed a single time. The germline CDR1 and CDR2 sequences are SNHLY and FYNNEI. The CDR3 is 14 amino acids. V lost 4 bases and J lost 0, with 8 bases in between. Turning to this clonotype: Its antigen is currently unknown.

The origin of this receptor is a human donor in good health (CMV status not recorded). Some clones in this sample may be carry-over from other donors' samples. V gene TRBV2 combines with J gene TRBJ2-3, with D hard to call. The sequenced sample was cultured CD8+ T cells from PBMCs, obtained from culture after CMV antigen stimulation. The CDR3 DNA reads as TGTGCCAGCAGTGTTGAAGCGAGCACAGATACGCAGTATTTT. Residues: CASSVEASTDTQYF.